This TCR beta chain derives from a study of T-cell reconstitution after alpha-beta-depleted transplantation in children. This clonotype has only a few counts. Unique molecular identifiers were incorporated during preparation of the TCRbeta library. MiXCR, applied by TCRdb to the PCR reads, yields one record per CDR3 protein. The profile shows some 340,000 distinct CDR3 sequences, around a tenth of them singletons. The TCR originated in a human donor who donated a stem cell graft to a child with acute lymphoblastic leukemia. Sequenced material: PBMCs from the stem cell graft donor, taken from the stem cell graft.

Written as DNA, the CDR3 is TGCGCCAGCAGCCAAGTAGGAAGTTCTGAAGCTTTCTTT. Its protein product is CASSQVGSSEAFF. The chain employs TRBV4-1 and TRBJ1-1; D is uncertain. This CDR3 spans 13 amino acids. V lost 1 base to trimming and J lost 6 bases, with 9 bases between them. Germline V lookup: CDR1 MGHRA, CDR2 YSYEKL.